Listed below are T cell receptor beta chains from one sample, sequenced in a study of cytomegalovirus exposure and HLA in healthy donors. Some clones are missing from TCRdb's copy, which holds only in-frame ones; the method was immunoSEQ multiplex PCR. In the table there are roughly 200,000 clones, about 80% of which are singletons. Input material: PBMCs. The receptors stem from a woman aged 18-29 years in good health and CMV-seropositive. CDR3s include the opening cysteine and the closing phenylalanine or tryptophan. D genes are given only for firm matches. Clone sizes are given selectively: once, few, many, or a class where the clone is expanded.

D gene	J gene	V gene	clone size	CDR3 DNA	CDR3 protein
-	TRBJ2-7	TRBV5-6	-	TGTGCCAGCAGCTTTTTACAGGGCTCCGACGAGCAGTACTTC	CASSFLQGSDEQYF
TRBD2	TRBJ2-1	TRBV7-9	-	TGTGCCAGCAGCTTAGCTAGCGGGGGGCATGATGAGCAGTTCTTC	CASSLASGGHDEQFF
TRBD1	TRBJ1-1	TRBV6-6	-	TGTGCCAGCAGACCGGGACAGGGAGCGAACACTGAAGCTTTCTTT	CASRPGQGANTEAFF
TRBD2	TRBJ2-5	TRBV4-2	-	TGTGCCAGCAGCCAAGATCGAGGCGGGGGAGGAGAGACCCAGTACTTC	CASSQDRGGGGETQYF
TRBD1	TRBJ1-2	TRBV7-2	-	TGTGCCAGCAGCTCCTATAATGACAGGGGGCGAGGTATCACCTTC	CASSSYNDRGRGITF
-	TRBJ1-2	TRBV29-1	-	TGCAGCGTCCTAAGAGGGGGACATCCCAGCGGCTACACCTTC	CSVLRGGHPSGYTF
TRBD1	TRBJ1-5	TRBV27	-	TGTGCCAGCAGAAGCTCACAGGGGAGGAATCAGCCCCAGCATTTT	CASRSSQGRNQPQHF
TRBD2	TRBJ2-7	TRBV27	-	TGTGCCAGCAGTCTCGGGACTAGCGGGGGACCCGGAGGTGGGCAGTACTTC	CASSLGTSGGPGGGQYF
-	TRBJ1-1	TRBV7-8	-	TGTGCCAGCACCCACGGAGGGAGCACTGAAGCTTTCTTT	CASTHGGSTEAFF
TRBD2	TRBJ2-7	TRBV6-6	few	TGTGCCAGCAGACCAGCGGGGGAAGGTTACGAGCAGTACTTC	CASRPAGEGYEQYF
TRBD1	TRBJ1-1	TRBV5-1	-	TGCGCCAGCAGCTCGGGACAGGGGATATCTGAAGCTTTCTTT	CASSSGQGISEAFF
TRBD2	TRBJ2-2	TRBV5-1	-	TGCGCCAGCCGAGGTGGAACTAGCGGGGGGGCCACCGGGGAGCTGTTTTTT	CASRGGTSGGATGELFF
-	TRBJ1-3	TRBV14	-	TGTGCCAGCAGCCCACAGGCTTTCTCTGGAAACACCATATATTTT	CASSPQAFSGNTIYF
-	TRBJ2-3	TRBV5-1	-	TGCGCCAGCAGCTGGGGGGAAACTAGCACAGATACGCAGTATTTT	CASSWGETSTDTQYF
TRBD1	TRBJ1-4	TRBV4-1	-	TGCGCCAGCAGAGGGACAGGAATTAATGAAAAACTGTTTTTT	CASRGTGINEKLFF
-	TRBJ1-1	TRBV6-5	-	TGTGCCAGCAGCCCCGGGGGGGTGGTTAGGGCTTTCTTT	CASSPGGVVRAFF
TRBD1	TRBJ2-3	TRBV7-8	-	TGTGCCAGCAGCTTACCGCAGGGGGCCTCACTGGCGCAGTATTTT	CASSLPQGASLAQYF
TRBD1	TRBJ1-4	TRBV18	once	TGTGCCAGCTCCCCCGGGACAGAACTAAAAAGTGGAAAACTGTTTTTT	CASSPGTELKSGKLFF
-	TRBJ1-6	TRBV2	-	TGTGCCAGCAGCCTCCGGGGTCCTTCGGGTTCACCCCTCCACTTT	CASSLRGPSGSPLHF
TRBD2	TRBJ2-2	TRBV6-6	-	TGTGCCAGCAGCCCGAGCGGGGCCCACGCTGGGCTGTTTTTT	CASSPSGAHAGLFF
TRBD1	TRBJ1-1	TRBV6-1	-	TGTGCCAGCAGTGAAGAAGCACGGTGGGTAGTGGGACAGAGTTTGGGGGTCACTGAAGCTTTCTTT	CASSEEARWVVGQSLGVTEAFF
TRBD1	TRBJ1-4	TRBV18	few	TGTGCCAGCTCTCAAAACAGGGGGACTAATGAAAAACTGTTTTTT	CASSQNRGTNEKLFF
-	TRBJ1-2	TRBV6-5	-	TGTGCCAGCAGTTCGCCCGGAGACGCGGGACCCTTGGGCTACACCTTC	CASSSPGDAGPLGYTF
TRBD2	TRBJ2-1	TRBV7-6	-	TGTGCCAGCAGCTTATTGAGACGCGGGGGGGCAAACGGGAATGAGCAGTTCTTC	CASSLLRRGGANGNEQFF
TRBD2	TRBJ2-7	TRBV18	-	TGTGCCAGCTCTACAGCGGGGGCTGTCTACGAGCAGTACTTC	CASSTAGAVYEQYF
-	TRBJ2-7	TRBV7-2	-	TGTGCCAGCAGCCCTACCTTCTACGAGCAGTACTTC	CASSPTFYEQYF
-	TRBJ2-7	TRBV5-5	-	TGTGCCAGCAGCGCACAATCCTACGAGCAGTACTTC	CASSAQSYEQYF
-	TRBJ2-6	TRBV27	-	TGTGCCAGCAGTTTATTGACAGGTTTGGCTGGGGCCAACGTCCTGACTTTC	CASSLLTGLAGANVLTF
-	TRBJ2-2	TRBV29-1	once	TGCAGCGTTGACAGAACCGGGGAGCTGTTTTTT	CSVDRTGELFF
-	TRBJ1-2	TRBV5-1	-	TGCGCCAGCAACGGTCAGGACAATTCAAACTATGGCTACACCTTC	CASNGQDNSNYGYTF
TRBD2	TRBJ2-1	TRBV5-1	-	TGCGCCAGCAGCTCACTAGCGGTATCCTACAATGAGCAGTTCTTC	CASSSLAVSYNEQFF
TRBD2	TRBJ2-7	TRBV13	-	TGTGCCAGCAGCCCAGGTCAGCGGGGGGGCTACGAGCAGTACTTC	CASSPGQRGGYEQYF
-	TRBJ2-3	TRBV5-1	-	TGCGCCAGCGGGGGGACAGTCACAGATACGCAGTATTTT	CASGGTVTDTQYF
-	TRBJ1-2	TRBV2	-	TGTGCCAGCCAGGGGAGATGGGGGTATGGCTACACCTTC	CASQGRWGYGYTF
-	TRBJ1-2	TRBV7-9	once	TGTGCCAGCAGCTTATCAGGACAGACCTATGGCTACACCTTC	CASSLSGQTYGYTF